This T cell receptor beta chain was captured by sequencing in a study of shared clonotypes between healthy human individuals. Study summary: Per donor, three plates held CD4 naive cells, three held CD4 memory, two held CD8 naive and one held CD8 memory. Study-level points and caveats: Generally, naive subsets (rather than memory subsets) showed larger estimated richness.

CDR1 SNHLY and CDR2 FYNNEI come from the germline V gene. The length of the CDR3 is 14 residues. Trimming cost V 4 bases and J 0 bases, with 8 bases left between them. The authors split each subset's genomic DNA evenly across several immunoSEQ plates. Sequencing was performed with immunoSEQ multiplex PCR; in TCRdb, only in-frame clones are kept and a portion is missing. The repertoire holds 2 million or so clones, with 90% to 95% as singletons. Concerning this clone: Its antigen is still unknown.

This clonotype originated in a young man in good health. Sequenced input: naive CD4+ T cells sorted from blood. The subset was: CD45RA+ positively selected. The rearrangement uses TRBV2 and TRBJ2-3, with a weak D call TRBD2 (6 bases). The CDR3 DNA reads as TGTGCCAGCAGTGGGGGACTGAGCACAGATACGCAGTATTTT. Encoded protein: CASSGGLSTDTQYF.